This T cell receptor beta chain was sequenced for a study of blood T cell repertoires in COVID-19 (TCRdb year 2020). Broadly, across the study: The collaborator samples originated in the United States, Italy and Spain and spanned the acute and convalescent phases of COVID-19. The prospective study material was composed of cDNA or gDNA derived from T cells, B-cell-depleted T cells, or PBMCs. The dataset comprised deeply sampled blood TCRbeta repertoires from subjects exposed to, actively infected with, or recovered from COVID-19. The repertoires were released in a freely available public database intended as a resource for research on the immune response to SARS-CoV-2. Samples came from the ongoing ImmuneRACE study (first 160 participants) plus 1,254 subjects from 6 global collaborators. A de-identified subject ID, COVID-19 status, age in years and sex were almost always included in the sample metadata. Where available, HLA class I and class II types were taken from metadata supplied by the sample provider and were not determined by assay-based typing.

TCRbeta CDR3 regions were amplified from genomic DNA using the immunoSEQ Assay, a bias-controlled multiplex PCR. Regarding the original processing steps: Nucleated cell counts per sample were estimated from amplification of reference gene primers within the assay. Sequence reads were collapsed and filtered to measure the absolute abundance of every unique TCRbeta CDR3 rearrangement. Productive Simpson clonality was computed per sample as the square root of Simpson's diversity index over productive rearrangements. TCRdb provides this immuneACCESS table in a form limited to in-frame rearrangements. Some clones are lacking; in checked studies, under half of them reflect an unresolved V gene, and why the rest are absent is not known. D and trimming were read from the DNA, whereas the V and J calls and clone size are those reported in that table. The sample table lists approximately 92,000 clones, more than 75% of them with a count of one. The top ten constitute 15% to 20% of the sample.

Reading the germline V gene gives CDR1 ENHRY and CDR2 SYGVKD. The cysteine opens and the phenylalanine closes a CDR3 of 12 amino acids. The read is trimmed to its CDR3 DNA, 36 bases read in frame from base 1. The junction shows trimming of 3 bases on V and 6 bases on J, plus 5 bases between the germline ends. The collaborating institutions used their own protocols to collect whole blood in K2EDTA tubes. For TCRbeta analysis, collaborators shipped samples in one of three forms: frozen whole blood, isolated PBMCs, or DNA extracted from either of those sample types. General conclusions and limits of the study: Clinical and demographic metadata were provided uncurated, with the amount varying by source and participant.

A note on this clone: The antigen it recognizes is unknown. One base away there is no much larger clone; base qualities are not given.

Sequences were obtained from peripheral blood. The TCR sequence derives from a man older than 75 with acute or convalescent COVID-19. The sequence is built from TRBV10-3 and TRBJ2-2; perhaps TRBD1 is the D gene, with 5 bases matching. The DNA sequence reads TGTGCCATCAGTGAAGGGGCCGGGGAGCTGTTTTTT. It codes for CAISEGAGELFF.